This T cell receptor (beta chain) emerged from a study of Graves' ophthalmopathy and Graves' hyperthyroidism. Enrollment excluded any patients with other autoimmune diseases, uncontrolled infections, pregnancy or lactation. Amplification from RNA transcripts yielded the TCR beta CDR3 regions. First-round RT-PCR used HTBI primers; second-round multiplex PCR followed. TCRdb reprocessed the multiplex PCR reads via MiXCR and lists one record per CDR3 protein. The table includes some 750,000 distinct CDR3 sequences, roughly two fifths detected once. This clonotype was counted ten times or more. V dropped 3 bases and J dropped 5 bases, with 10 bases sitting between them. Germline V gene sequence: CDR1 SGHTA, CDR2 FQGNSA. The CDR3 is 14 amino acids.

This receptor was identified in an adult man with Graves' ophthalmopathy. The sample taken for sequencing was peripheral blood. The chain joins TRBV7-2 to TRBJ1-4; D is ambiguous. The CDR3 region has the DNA TGTGCCAGCAGCTTGGACGGAAACAATGAAAAACTGTTTTTT. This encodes CASSLDGNNEKLFF.